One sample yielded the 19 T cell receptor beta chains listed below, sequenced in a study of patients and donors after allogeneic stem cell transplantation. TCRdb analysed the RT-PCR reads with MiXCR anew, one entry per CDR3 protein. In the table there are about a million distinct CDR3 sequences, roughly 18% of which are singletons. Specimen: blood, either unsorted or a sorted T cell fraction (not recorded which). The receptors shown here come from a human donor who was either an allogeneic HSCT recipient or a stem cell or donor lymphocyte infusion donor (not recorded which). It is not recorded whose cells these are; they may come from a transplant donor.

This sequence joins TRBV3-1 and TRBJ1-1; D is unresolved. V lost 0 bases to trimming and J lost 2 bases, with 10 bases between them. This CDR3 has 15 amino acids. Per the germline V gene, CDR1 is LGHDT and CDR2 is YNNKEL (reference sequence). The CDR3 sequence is CASSQDLGINTEAFF. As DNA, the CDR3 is TGTGCCAGCAGCCAAGATCTAGGCATAAACACTGAAGCTTTCTTT. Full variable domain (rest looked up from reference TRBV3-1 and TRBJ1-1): DTAVSQTPKYLVTQMGNDKSIKCEQNLGHDTMYWYKQDSKKFLKIMFSYNNKELIINETVPNRFSPKSPDKAHLNLHINSLELGDSAVYFCASSQDLGINTEAFFGQGTRLTVV.

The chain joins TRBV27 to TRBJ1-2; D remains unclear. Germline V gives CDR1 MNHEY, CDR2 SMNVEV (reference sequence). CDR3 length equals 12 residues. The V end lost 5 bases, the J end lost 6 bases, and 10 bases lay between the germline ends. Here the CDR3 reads CASSPRGNGYTF. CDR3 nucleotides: TGTGCCAGCAGTCCCCGGGGAAATGGCTACACCTTC.

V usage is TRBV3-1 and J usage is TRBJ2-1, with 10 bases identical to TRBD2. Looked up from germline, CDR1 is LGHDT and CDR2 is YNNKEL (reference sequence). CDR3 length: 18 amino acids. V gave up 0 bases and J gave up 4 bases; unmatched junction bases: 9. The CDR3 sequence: CASSQDWASGGLYNEQFF. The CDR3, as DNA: TGTGCCAGCAGCCAAGATTGGGCTAGCGGGGGCCTTTACAATGAGCAGTTCTTC.

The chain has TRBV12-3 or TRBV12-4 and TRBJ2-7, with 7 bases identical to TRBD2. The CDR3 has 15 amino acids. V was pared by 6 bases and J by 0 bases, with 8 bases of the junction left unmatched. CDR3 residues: CASSPLSGGSYEQYF. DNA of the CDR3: TGTGCCAGCAGCCCATTGTCGGGAGGCTCCTACGAGCAGTACTTC.

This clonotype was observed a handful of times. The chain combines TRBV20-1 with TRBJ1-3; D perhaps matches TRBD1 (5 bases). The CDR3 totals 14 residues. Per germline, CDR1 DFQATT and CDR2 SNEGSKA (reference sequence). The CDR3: CSASSGRAGNTIYF. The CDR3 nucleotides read TGCAGCGCGAGTAGTGGCAGGGCTGGAAACACCATATATTTT.

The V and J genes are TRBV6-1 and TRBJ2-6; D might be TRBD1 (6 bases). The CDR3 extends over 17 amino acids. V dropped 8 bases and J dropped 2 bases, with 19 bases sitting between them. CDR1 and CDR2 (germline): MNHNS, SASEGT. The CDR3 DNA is TGTGCCAGCCCGAGAGCGATTTACAGGGCTGGGGCCAACGTCCTGACTTTC. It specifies CASPRAIYRAGANVLTF.

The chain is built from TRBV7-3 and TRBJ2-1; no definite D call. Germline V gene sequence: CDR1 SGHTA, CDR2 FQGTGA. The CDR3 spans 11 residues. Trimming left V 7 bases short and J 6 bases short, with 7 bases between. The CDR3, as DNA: TGTGCCAGCACCATGCTCAATGAGCAGTTCTTC. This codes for CASTMLNEQFF. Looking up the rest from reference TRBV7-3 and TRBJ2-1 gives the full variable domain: GAGVSQTPSNKVTEKGKYVELRCDPISGHTALYWYRQSLGQGPEFLIYFQGTGAADDSGLPNDRFFAVRPEGSVSTLKIQRTERGDSAVYLCASTMLNEQFFGPGTRLTVL.

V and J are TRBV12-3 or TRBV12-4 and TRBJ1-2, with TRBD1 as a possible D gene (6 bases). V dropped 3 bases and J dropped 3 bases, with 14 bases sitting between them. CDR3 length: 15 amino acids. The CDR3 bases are TGTGCCAGCAGTTTGGGCGGGGGGCGCGACTATGGCTACACCTTC. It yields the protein CASSLGGGRDYGYTF.

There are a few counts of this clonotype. Here the CDR3 reads CASSLHEVSNTEAFF. CDR3 nucleotides: TGCGCCAGCAGCTTGCACGAGGTATCGAACACTGAAGCTTTCTTT. This chain connects TRBV5-1 to TRBJ1-1; D is uncertain. The V and J ends lost 1 base and 1 base respectively, with 11 bases between them. This CDR3 has 15 amino acids. The germline CDR1 and CDR2 sequences are SGHRS and YFSETQ.

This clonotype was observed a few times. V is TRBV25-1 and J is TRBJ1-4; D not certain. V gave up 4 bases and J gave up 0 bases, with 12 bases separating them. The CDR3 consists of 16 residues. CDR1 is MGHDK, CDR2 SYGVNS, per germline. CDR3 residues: CASSAIGRATNEKLFF. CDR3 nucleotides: TGTGCCAGCAGTGCGATAGGACGAGCAACTAATGAAAAACTGTTTTTT.

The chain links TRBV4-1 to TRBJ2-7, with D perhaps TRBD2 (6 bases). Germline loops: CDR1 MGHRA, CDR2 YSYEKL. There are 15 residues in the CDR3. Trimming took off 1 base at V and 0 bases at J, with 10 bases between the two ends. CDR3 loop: CASSQADGSSYEQYF. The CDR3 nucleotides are TGCGCCAGCAGCCAAGCCGACGGGAGCTCCTACGAGCAGTACTTC.

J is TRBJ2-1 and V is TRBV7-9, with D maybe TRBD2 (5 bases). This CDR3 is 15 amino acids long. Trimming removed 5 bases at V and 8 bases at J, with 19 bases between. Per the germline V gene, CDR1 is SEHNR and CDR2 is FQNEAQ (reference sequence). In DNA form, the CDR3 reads TGTGCCAGCAGCCTCGCCGGGAAAATCTTTGATGAGCAGTTCTTC. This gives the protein CASSLAGKIFDEQFF. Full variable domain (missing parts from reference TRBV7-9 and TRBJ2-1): DTGVSQNPRHKITKRGQNVTFRCDPISEHNRLYWYRQTLGQGPEFLTYFQNEAQLEKSRLLSDRFSAERPKGSFSTLEIQRTEQGDSAMYLCASSLAGKIFDEQFFGPGTRLTVL.

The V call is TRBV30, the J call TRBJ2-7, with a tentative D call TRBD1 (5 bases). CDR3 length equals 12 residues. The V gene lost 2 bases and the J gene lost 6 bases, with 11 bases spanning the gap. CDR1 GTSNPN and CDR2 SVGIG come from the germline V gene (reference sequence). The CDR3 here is CAWSWGIGEQYF. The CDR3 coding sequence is TGTGCCTGGAGTTGGGGCATAGGCGAGCAGTACTTC. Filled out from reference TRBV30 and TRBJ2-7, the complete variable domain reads SQTIHQWPATLVQPVGSPLSLECTVEGTSNPNLYWYRQAAGRGLQLLFYSVGIGQISSEVPQNLSASRPQDRQFILSSKKLLLSDSGFYLCAWSWGIGEQYFGPGTRLTVT.

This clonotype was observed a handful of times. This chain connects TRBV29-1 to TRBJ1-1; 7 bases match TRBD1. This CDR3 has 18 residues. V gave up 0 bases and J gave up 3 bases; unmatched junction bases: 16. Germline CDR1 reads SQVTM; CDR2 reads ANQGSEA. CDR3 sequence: CSVEEGGGGLIRDTEAFF. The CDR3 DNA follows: TGCAGCGTTGAAGAAGGAGGGGGCGGTTTGATAAGGGACACTGAAGCTTTCTTT.

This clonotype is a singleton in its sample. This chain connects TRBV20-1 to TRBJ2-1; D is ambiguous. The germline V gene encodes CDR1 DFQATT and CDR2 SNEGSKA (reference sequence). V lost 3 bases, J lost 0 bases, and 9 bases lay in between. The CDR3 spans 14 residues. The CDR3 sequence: CSARRPSSYNEQFF. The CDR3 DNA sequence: TGCAGTGCTAGGCGCCCTAGCTCCTACAATGAGCAGTTCTTC.

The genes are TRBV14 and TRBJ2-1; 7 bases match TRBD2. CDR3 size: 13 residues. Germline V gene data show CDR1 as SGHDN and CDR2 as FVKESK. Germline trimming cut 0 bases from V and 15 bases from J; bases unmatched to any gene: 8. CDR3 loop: CASSQDERGGGFF. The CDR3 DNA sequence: TGTGCCAGCAGCCAAGATGAGCGGGGTGGCGGGTTCTTC.

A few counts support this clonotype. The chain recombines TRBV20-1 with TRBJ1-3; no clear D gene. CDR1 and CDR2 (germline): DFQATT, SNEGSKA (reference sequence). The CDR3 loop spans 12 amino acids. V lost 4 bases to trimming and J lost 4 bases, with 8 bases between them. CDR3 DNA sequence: TGCAGTGCTATCGAAGGGGGAAACACCATATATTTT. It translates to CSAIEGGNTIYF.

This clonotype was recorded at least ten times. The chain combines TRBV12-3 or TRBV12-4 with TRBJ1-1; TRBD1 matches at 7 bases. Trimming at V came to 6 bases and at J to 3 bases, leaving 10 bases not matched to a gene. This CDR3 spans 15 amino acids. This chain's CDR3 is CASRVRQGGDTEAFF. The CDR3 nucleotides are TGTGCCAGCAGGGTCAGACAGGGCGGGGACACTGAAGCTTTCTTT.

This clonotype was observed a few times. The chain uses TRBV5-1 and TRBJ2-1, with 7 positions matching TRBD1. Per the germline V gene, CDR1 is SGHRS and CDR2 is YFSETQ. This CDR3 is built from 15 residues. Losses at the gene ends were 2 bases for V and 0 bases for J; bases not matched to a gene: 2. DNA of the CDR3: TGCGCCAGCAGCTTAGACAGGGCCTCCTACAATGAGCAGTTCTTC. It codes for CASSLDRASYNEQFF.